Shown below are 30 T cell receptor beta chains from a single sample sequenced in a study of blood T cell repertoires in COVID-19. Profiled with immunoSEQ multiplex PCR; TCRdb holds only in-frame clones, not every one. This table has around 120,000 clones, over 75% appearing once. Sequenced: peripheral blood. The receptors were gathered from a woman of 80 years or more with acute or convalescent COVID-19.

This chain links TRBV6-2 or TRBV6-3 with TRBJ2-7, with D maybe TRBD1 (6 bases). V shed 6 bases and J shed 6 bases, with 9 bases lying between them. CDR3 size: 11 residues. CDR1 and CDR2 (germline): MNHEY, SVGEGT. Here the CDR3 DNA reads TGTGCCAGCAGCCTAGGGGGCGAGCAGTACTTC. This gives the protein CASSLGGEQYF.

The chain combines TRBV10-2 with TRBJ2-7; tentatively, D is TRBD1 (6 bases). The CDR3 extends over 15 amino acids. V lost 0 bases to trimming and J lost 3 bases, with 12 bases between them. From germline, CDR1 is WSHSY and CDR2 SAAADI. CDR3 DNA sequence: TGCGCCAGCAGTGAGTCGAGCAGGGGTCGCTACGAGCAGTACTTC. Protein product: CASSESSRGRYEQYF.

This clone was observed once. The V gene is TRBV7-9, the J gene TRBJ2-3, with 14 bases lining up with TRBD2. V lost 5 bases to trimming and J lost 2 bases; unmatched junction nucleotides: 3. CDR1 SEHNR and CDR2 FQNEAQ come from the germline V gene (reference sequence). The CDR3 runs to 16 residues. The CDR3 here is CASSLGLAGATDTQYF. In nucleotides, the CDR3 is TGTGCCAGCAGCCTGGGACTAGCGGGGGCCACAGATACGCAGTATTTT.

Only a few counts were recorded for this clone. V and J are TRBV27 and TRBJ1-2; TRBD1 is a possible D gene (5 bases). The germline CDR1 and CDR2 sequences are MNHEY and SMNVEV (reference sequence). Trimming cost V 6 bases and J 7 bases, with 15 bases left between them. The CDR3 covers 13 residues. The DNA of the CDR3 is TGTGCCAGCAGCGGCCTCGGGACTAGTGGCTACACCTTC. It specifies CASSGLGTSGYTF.

The chain has TRBV28 and TRBJ1-5, with 9 nucleotides matching TRBD1. Germline V CDR1 and CDR2: MDHEN, SYDVKM. J gave up 1 base and V 3 bases, and 4 bases lay outside the gene matches. CDR3 length equals 16 residues. CDR3 region: CASSFLDRGSNQPQHF. In DNA form, the CDR3 reads TGTGCCAGCAGTTTCCTGGACAGGGGAAGCAATCAGCCCCAGCATTTT.

The V gene is TRBV28, the J gene TRBJ1-2, with TRBD1 identical over 8 bases. V was clipped by 10 bases and J by 4 bases; unmatched bases: 17. This CDR3 region has 16 residues. CDR1 is MDHEN, CDR2 SYDVKM, per germline. This chain's CDR3 is CATNVQGEMAIYGYTF. The DNA for the CDR3 is TGTGCCACCAACGTACAGGGGGAAATGGCAATCTATGGCTACACCTTC.

The V and J genes are TRBV18 and TRBJ2-5, with D tentatively TRBD1 (6 bases). The length of the CDR3 is 12 residues. Germline-derived CDR1 and CDR2 are KGHSH and LQKENI. Trimming left V 5 bases short and J 5 bases short, with 9 bases between. The CDR3 spells CASSTGTETQYF. The CDR3, as DNA: TGTGCCAGCTCAACAGGGACGGAGACCCAGTACTTC.

This clone was recorded only once. This sequence joins TRBV18 and TRBJ2-2; the match to TRBD1 covers 9 bases. Trimming took 6 bases from V and 4 from J; bases not matched to a gene: 9. This CDR3 has 16 residues. From germline, CDR1 is KGHSH and CDR2 LQKENI. The CDR3 nucleotides read TGTGCCAGCTCGCTAACCGGGACAGGGAGCACCGGGGAGCTGTTTTTT. Translated: CASSLTGTGSTGELFF.

The V call is TRBV6-2 or TRBV6-3, the J call TRBJ2-3; D is uncertain. Looked up from germline, CDR1 is MNHEY and CDR2 is SVGEGT. There are 13 residues in the CDR3. V was pared by 6 bases and J by 1 base, with 8 bases between. Here the CDR3 reads CASSLYGTDTQYF. CDR3 nucleotide sequence: TGTGCCAGCAGCCTCTATGGCACAGATACGCAGTATTTT.

The CDR3 coding sequence is TGTGCCAGCAGCTCGGGAGCGACCCAACGGAGTGGCTACACCTTC. It translates to CASSSGATQRSGYTF. The chain uses TRBV5-4 and TRBJ1-2; no clear D gene. The ends were cut back, 3 bases at V and 7 bases at J, with 19 bases in the middle. This CDR3 comprises 15 residues. CDR1 SGHNT and CDR2 YYREEE come from the germline V gene (reference sequence).

The chain employs TRBV5-1 and TRBJ2-7; 9 bases fit TRBD2. The CDR3 contains 14 residues. Trimming cost V 4 bases and J 5 bases; bases outside gene matches: 7. Germline CDR1 and CDR2: SGHRS and YFSETQ. DNA for the CDR3: TGCGCCAGCAGCACGGGACTAGCCGTCCACGAGCAGTACTTC. Translating it yields CASSTGLAVHEQYF.

V usage is TRBV30 and J usage is TRBJ1-5, with 10 bases identical to TRBD1. CDR3 length: 13 amino acids. V trimming: 4 bases; J trimming: 6 bases; junction bases outside the gene matches: 3. Germline V gene lookup returns CDR1 GTSNPN and CDR2 SVGIG (reference sequence). The CDR3 DNA reads as TGTGCCTGGAACCGGGACAGGGGTCAGCCCCAGCATTTT. Protein product: CAWNRDRGQPQHF.

The rearrangement uses TRBV9 and TRBJ2-2; D may be TRBD1 (5 bases). The germline CDR1 and CDR2 sequences are SGDLS and YYNGEE. Trimming stripped 4 bases from V and 4 bases from J, with 14 bases between. The CDR3 length is 15 residues. Here the CDR3 reads CASSPAQVRTGELFF. DNA for the CDR3: TGTGCCAGCAGCCCCGCACAGGTACGCACCGGGGAGCTGTTTTTT.

The chain employs TRBV13 and TRBJ1-1, with D possibly being TRBD1 (5 bases). The CDR3 totals 17 residues. Germline loops: CDR1 PRHDT, CDR2 FYEKMQ (reference sequence). Trimming removed 2 bases at V and 0 bases at J, with 16 bases between. CDR3 amino acids: CASSLKVTAWMNTEAFF. Written as DNA, the CDR3 is TGTGCCAGCAGCTTAAAAGTGACAGCCTGGATGAACACTGAAGCTTTCTTT.

The chain recombines TRBV5-5 with TRBJ1-5; 7 bases agree with TRBD1. V gave up 3 bases and J gave up 4 bases; unmatched junction bases: 4. The CDR3 loop spans 14 amino acids. Looked up from germline, CDR1 is SGHKS and CDR2 is YYEKEE (reference sequence). The CDR3 nucleotides read TGTGCCAGCAGCTCGGGACAGCCTAATCAGCCCCAGCATTTT. Its translation: CASSSGQPNQPQHF.

This clone was seen only once. The V gene is TRBV4-1, the J gene TRBJ2-7, with D maybe TRBD1 (7 bases). V was trimmed by 0 bases and J by 6 bases, leaving 15 bases between them. The CDR3 loop spans 15 amino acids. Germline CDR1 MGHRA, CDR2 YSYEKL. The CDR3 DNA follows: TGCGCCAGCAGCCAAGATTGGGCAGGGGGAGGCGAGCAGTACTTC. This codes for CASSQDWAGGGEQYF.

The V call is TRBV5-6, the J call TRBJ2-2, with no clear D. CDR1 and CDR2 from the germline V gene are SGHDT and YYEEEE. CDR3 size: 13 residues. Trimming removed 0 bases at V and 6 bases at J, with 6 bases between. CDR3 protein: CASSLGRAGELFF. CDR3 DNA sequence: TGTGCCAGCAGCTTGGGTCGGGCCGGGGAGCTGTTTTTT.

The V call is TRBV18, the J call TRBJ2-7; tentatively, D is TRBD2 (6 bases). Germline V gives CDR1 KGHSH, CDR2 LQKENI. Trimming removed 3 bases from V and 7 bases from J, with 16 bases in between. CDR3 length: 14 residues. This CDR3 reads CASSPRDPGGEQYF. CDR3 DNA: TGTGCCAGCTCACCCAGGGACCCAGGAGGGGAGCAGTACTTC.

This chain joins TRBV6-5 and TRBJ2-2, with D possibly TRBD1 on 6 matching bases. Trimming shortened V by 6 bases and J by 4 bases, and 9 bases separated the two germline ends. Germline V gene data show CDR1 as MNHEY and CDR2 as SVGAGI. This CDR3 contains 13 residues. CDR3 bases: TGTGCCAGCAGACAAGGGGGCACCGGGGAGCTGTTTTTT. Its translation is CASRQGGTGELFF.

The chain joins TRBV2 to TRBJ2-5; 9 nucleotides match TRBD2. V gave up 7 bases and J gave up 5 bases; unmatched junction bases: 26. The germline V gene encodes CDR1 SNHLY and CDR2 FYNNEI. This CDR3 has 20 amino acids. Written as DNA, the CDR3 is TGTGCCAGCAAGACAGCCGACAGCTTTAGCGGGGGTACCTCCAGGGAGACCCAGTACTTC. Translated, it gives CASKTADSFSGGTSRETQYF.

DNA for the CDR3: TGTGCCAGCAACAGGGGGGAGGGAGAGACCCAGTACTTC. It codes for CASNRGEGETQYF. The J gene is TRBJ2-5, the V gene TRBV9; TRBD1 is a possible D gene (8 bases). This CDR3 has 13 residues. The germline CDR1 and CDR2 sequences are SGDLS and YYNGEE. V was trimmed by 6 bases and J by 4 bases, leaving 13 bases between them.

This clone turned up a few times. The chain joins TRBV7-2 to TRBJ2-7; TRBD1 matches at 7 bases. Germline trimming cut 3 bases from V and 3 bases from J; bases unmatched to any gene: 5. This CDR3 has 14 residues. The germline V gene encodes CDR1 SGHTA and CDR2 FQGNSA. Written as DNA, the CDR3 is TGTGCCAGCAGCTTGATGGCAGGGGGCTACGAGCAGTACTTC. Translation gives CASSLMAGGYEQYF.

The chain uses TRBV12-3 or TRBV12-4 and TRBJ2-5, with D unresolved. This CDR3 contains 12 residues. V was pared by 6 bases and J by 5 bases, with 10 bases between. The DNA for the CDR3 is TGTGCCAGCAGCTACCTCAGGGAGACCCAGTACTTC. As protein: CASSYLRETQYF.

V is TRBV4-1 and J is TRBJ2-7; TRBD2 is a possible D gene (5 bases). The germline V and J ends were trimmed by 3 bases and 0 bases, with 9 bases remaining between them. The CDR3 runs to 14 residues. Germline V gene data show CDR1 as MGHRA and CDR2 as YSYEKL. CDR3 nucleotides: TGCGCCAGCAGCCACGGACTTGCCTCCTACGAGCAGTACTTC. Its protein is CASSHGLASYEQYF.

The J gene is TRBJ2-5, the V gene TRBV15; 7 bases are shared with TRBD1. With V trimmed by 5 bases and J by 0 bases, 3 bases remained unmatched. Germline V gene data show CDR1 as LNHNV and CDR2 as YYDKDF (reference sequence). There are 14 residues in the CDR3. CDR3 region: CATSGGQYQETQYF. In nucleotides, the CDR3 is TGTGCCACCAGCGGGGGACAGTACCAAGAGACCCAGTACTTC.

Only one count was recorded for this clone. The V gene is TRBV28, the J gene TRBJ1-2, with D unresolved. The CDR3 consists of 11 residues. The V end was cut by 10 bases, the J end by 4 bases, with 10 bases between. CDR1 is MDHEN, CDR2 SYDVKM, per germline. CDR3 residues: CAISSGYGYTF. For the CDR3, the DNA is TGTGCCATCAGCTCCGGCTATGGCTACACCTTC.

A single count supports this clone. V is TRBV6-1 and J is TRBJ1-3; D is undetermined. CDR1 is MNHNS, CDR2 SASEGT, per germline. This CDR3 contains 17 residues. Trimming removed 3 bases at V and 4 bases at J, with 19 bases between. The CDR3 sequence: CASSEAGQAVSGNTIYF. The DNA of the CDR3 is TGTGCCAGCAGTGAGGCCGGCCAGGCAGTCTCGGGAAACACCATATATTTT.

The rearrangement joins TRBV5-1 to TRBJ2-7, with D perhaps TRBD1 (5 bases). Germline CDR1 and CDR2: SGHRS and YFSETQ. Trimming took off 4 bases at V and 5 bases at J, with 13 bases between the two ends. The CDR3 is 13 residues long. The CDR3 sequence: CASSRKGSDEQYF. CDR3 DNA: TGCGCCAGCAGCAGAAAGGGGTCGGACGAGCAGTACTTC.

This chain links TRBV6-5 with TRBJ2-1; 7 bases are a match to TRBD1. CDR3 length: 14 residues. V lost 5 bases, J lost 4 bases, and 5 bases stayed unmatched. Per germline, CDR1 MNHEY and CDR2 SVGAGI. CDR3 DNA sequence: TGTGCCAGCAGTCCCGGGACAGCATACAATGAGCAGTTCTTC. It specifies CASSPGTAYNEQFF.

The CDR3 bases are TGTGCCAGCTCACCAAGTCTATACGGGACAGGGATTGGAGCTTTCTTT. This encodes CASSPSLYGTGIGAFF. The rearrangement joins TRBV18 to TRBJ1-1, with 9 bases identical to TRBD1. The CDR3 spans 16 residues. V shed 2 bases and J 10 bases; nucleotides not matched to a gene: 14. Germline CDR1 is KGHSH and CDR2 is LQKENI.